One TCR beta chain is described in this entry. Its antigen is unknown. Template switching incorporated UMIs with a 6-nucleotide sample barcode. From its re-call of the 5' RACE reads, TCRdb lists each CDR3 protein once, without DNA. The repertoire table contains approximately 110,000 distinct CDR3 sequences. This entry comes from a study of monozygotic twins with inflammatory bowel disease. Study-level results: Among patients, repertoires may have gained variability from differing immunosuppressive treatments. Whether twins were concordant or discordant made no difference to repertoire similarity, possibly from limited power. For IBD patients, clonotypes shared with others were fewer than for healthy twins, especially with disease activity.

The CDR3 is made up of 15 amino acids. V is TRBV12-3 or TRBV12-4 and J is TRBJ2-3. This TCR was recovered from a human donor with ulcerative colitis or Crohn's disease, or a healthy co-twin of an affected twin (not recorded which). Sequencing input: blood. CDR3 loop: CASSLWLASTDTQYF.